These T cell receptor beta chains were read from a single sample in a study of blood T cell repertoires in COVID-19. Sequenced by immunoSEQ multiplex PCR; TCRdb stores in-frame clones only, minus some. This table has about 400,000 clones, roughly 87% appearing once. Sequencing input: PBMCs or T cells enriched from blood (not recorded which). Every receptor here comes from a woman in her 30s who had recovered from COVID-19. The CDR3 runs from the conserved cysteine through the conserved F or W. The D gene is left open where the match is weak. Size values are once, few and many counts, or a class for expanded clones, and some rows have none.

DNA: TGTGCCTGGAGTAGAGGGATTCCTGAAGCTTTCTTT; CDR3: CAWSRGIPEAFF; J: TRBJ1-1; D: .; V: TRBV30; size: .
DNA: TGTGCCAGCAGCCAAACTGCACTTAGAGCGGGAGAGCAGTTCTTC; CDR3: CASSQTALRAGEQFF; J: TRBJ2-1; D: TRBD2; V: TRBV14; size: .
DNA: TGTGCCAGCAGTTTACGGTCGACTAGCGGGGGGCCATATGAGCAGTTCTTC; CDR3: CASSLRSTSGGPYEQFF; J: TRBJ2-1; D: TRBD2; V: TRBV27; size: once
DNA: TGTGCCTGGAGTGCCTCGGCCTACGAGCAGTACTTC; CDR3: CAWSASAYEQYF; J: TRBJ2-7; D: .; V: TRBV30; size: .
DNA: TGTGCCAGTAGTATTGACAGGGCGAACTATGGCTACACCTTC; CDR3: CASSIDRANYGYTF; J: TRBJ1-2; D: TRBD1; V: TRBV19; size: .
DNA: TGTGCCAGCAGCCCACCCTACTCCTACGAGCAGTACTTC; CDR3: CASSPPYSYEQYF; J: TRBJ2-7; D: .; V: TRBV7-2; size: .
DNA: TGCGCCAGCAGCCCTCAACCGGGACAGGGCGGGACTGAAGCTTTCTTT; CDR3: CASSPQPGQGGTEAFF; J: TRBJ1-1; D: TRBD1; V: TRBV5-1; size: .
DNA: TGTGCCAGTAGCCTCATGCCTAGCGGGGGAGGTCGGGAGACCCAGTACTTC; CDR3: CASSLMPSGGGRETQYF; J: TRBJ2-5; D: TRBD2; V: TRBV19; size: .
DNA: TGTGCCAGCAGCCATCCTCGAGGGGAAAAACTGTTTTTT; CDR3: CASSHPRGEKLFF; J: TRBJ1-4; D: .; V: TRBV7-9; size: .
DNA: TGTGCCAGCAGTGACAAGGGAGGGGACACTGAAGCTTTCTTT; CDR3: CASSDKGGDTEAFF; J: TRBJ1-1; D: .; V: TRBV2; size: .
DNA: TGCGCCAGCACGCCGGATCGGCTAGCGGTAAACAATGAGCAGTTCTTC; CDR3: CASTPDRLAVNNEQFF; J: TRBJ2-1; D: TRBD2; V: TRBV5-1; size: .
DNA: TGTGCCAGCAGGGAGGGTCAAACTGAAGCTTTCTTT; CDR3: CASREGQTEAFF; J: TRBJ1-1; D: .; V: TRBV5-4; size: .
DNA: TGTGCCACCAGTGCGTTATCGGGGCCCCAGCATTTT; CDR3: CATSALSGPQHF; J: TRBJ1-5; D: .; V: TRBV24-1; size: .
DNA: TGTGCCAGACTCTTTAGCATCCACACAGATACGCAGTATTTT; CDR3: CARLFSIHTDTQYF; J: TRBJ2-3; D: .; V: TRBV19; size: .
DNA: TGTGCCAGCAGTCTTAGCGGGACGACGAACACCGGGGAGCTGTTTTTT; CDR3: CASSLSGTTNTGELFF; J: TRBJ2-2; D: TRBD2; V: TRBV9; size: .
DNA: TGTGCCAGCAGCTTAGCCGGACTAGATTTGGCGTATTTT; CDR3: CASSLAGLDLAYF; J: TRBJ2-3; D: TRBD2; V: TRBV7-9; size: few
DNA: TGCGCCAGCAGCTTGACAGGGGATCTGAACGAGCAGTACTTC; CDR3: CASSLTGDLNEQYF; J: TRBJ2-7; D: TRBD1; V: TRBV5-1; size: .
DNA: TGTGCCAGCAGCCAATTCCCTCGAACCGACATGAACACTGAAGCTTTCTTT; CDR3: CASSQFPRTDMNTEAFF; J: TRBJ1-1; D: .; V: TRBV16; size: .
DNA: TGTGCCAGCAGCTTAGAACGGGTAGGATACACTGAAGCTTTCTTT; CDR3: CASSLERVGYTEAFF; J: TRBJ1-1; D: .; V: TRBV11-2; size: .
DNA: TGTGCCACCAGTGCGGCTAGCGGGACCAATGAGCAGTTCTTC; CDR3: CATSAASGTNEQFF; J: TRBJ2-1; D: TRBD2; V: TRBV24-1; size: .
DNA: TGTGCCTGGAGTGTTCCCAGGGGAAGTAATCAGCCCCAGCATTTT; CDR3: CAWSVPRGSNQPQHF; J: TRBJ1-5; D: .; V: TRBV30; size: .
DNA: TGTGCTTCAGGGGGGAACACTGAAGCTTTCTTT; CDR3: CASGGNTEAFF; J: TRBJ1-1; D: TRBD1; V: TRBV3-1/TRBV3-2; size: .
DNA: TGTGCCAGCAGTCCCCTTTTGTACGAGCAGTACTTC; CDR3: CASSPLLYEQYF; J: TRBJ2-7; D: .; V: TRBV28; size: .
DNA: TGTGCCAGCCAAACAGGGGCTGCTGGAAACACCATATATTTT; CDR3: CASQTGAAGNTIYF; J: TRBJ1-3; D: TRBD1; V: TRBV19; size: once
DNA: TGTGCCAGCATGGGCGGGGGACAACTAAACACTGAAGCTTTCTTT; CDR3: CASMGGGQLNTEAFF; J: TRBJ1-1; D: .; V: TRBV28; size: .
DNA: TGCAGTGCGCCTGAAGGGGGGGCCTACGTCTTC; CDR3: CSAPEGGAYVF; J: TRBJ2-1; D: .; V: TRBV20-1; size: .
DNA: TGTGCCAGCAGTTTAGAACTAGCGGCCTACAATGAGCAGTTCTTC; CDR3: CASSLELAAYNEQFF; J: TRBJ2-1; D: TRBD2; V: TRBV28; size: .
DNA: TGTGCCAGCAGCCAGGATCCTACTAGCACAGATACGCAGTATTTT; CDR3: CASSQDPTSTDTQYF; J: TRBJ2-3; D: .; V: TRBV5-5; size: .
DNA: TGTGCCAGCAGCTCCGACAGGGGCGACGAGCAGTACTTC; CDR3: CASSSDRGDEQYF; J: TRBJ2-7; D: TRBD1; V: TRBV7-2; size: .
DNA: TGCGCCAGCAGTAAAAGACCCATCAGGGGGTCCCCCCTAAACTATGGCTACACCTTC; CDR3: CASSKRPIRGSPLNYGYTF; J: TRBJ1-2; D: TRBD1; V: TRBV10-1; size: .
DNA: TGTGCCAGCAGTTGGCAGACAGGGACCACTGAAGCTTTCTTT; CDR3: CASSWQTGTTEAFF; J: TRBJ1-1; D: TRBD1; V: TRBV6-5; size: .
DNA: TGTGCCAGCAGTTTATCGAAGGGGCAGAACACTGAAGCTTTCTTT; CDR3: CASSLSKGQNTEAFF; J: TRBJ1-1; D: .; V: TRBV27; size: once
DNA: TGTGCCAGCAGTCCCCGGTCGCGGGGTGATCAGCCCCAGCATTTT; CDR3: CASSPRSRGDQPQHF; J: TRBJ1-5; D: .; V: TRBV27; size: .
DNA: TGTGCCAGCAGCATACAGGAGAACTATGGCTACACCTTC; CDR3: CASSIQENYGYTF; J: TRBJ1-2; D: .; V: TRBV6-5; size: few
DNA: TGTGCCAGCAGCCTCGGAGGCCTCTACAATGAGCAGTTCTTC; CDR3: CASSLGGLYNEQFF; J: TRBJ2-1; D: .; V: TRBV7-2; size: .
DNA: TGTGCCAGCAGTTTGACTAGCGGAAGCTCCTACAATGAGCAGTTCTTC; CDR3: CASSLTSGSSYNEQFF; J: TRBJ2-1; D: TRBD2; V: TRBV6-5; size: .
DNA: TGTGCCAGCAGTGTGGACAGGTACGGTGGCTACACCTTC; CDR3: CASSVDRYGGYTF; J: TRBJ1-2; D: TRBD1; V: TRBV12-3/TRBV12-4; size: .
DNA: TGTGCCAGCAGTCCTGCGCCGGGACAGGGGCCGGTCGAGCAGTACTTC; CDR3: CASSPAPGQGPVEQYF; J: TRBJ2-7; D: TRBD1; V: TRBV7-9; size: .
DNA: TGCGCCAGCAGCCCTACGGGACACAACTACGAGCAGTACTTC; CDR3: CASSPTGHNYEQYF; J: TRBJ2-7; D: .; V: TRBV5-1; size: few
DNA: TGTGCCAGCAGCTTCCAGGGGACTCAGCCCCAGCATTTT; CDR3: CASSFQGTQPQHF; J: TRBJ1-5; D: .; V: TRBV7-2; size: .
DNA: TGTGCCAGCAGCCAAAGGGGTAGCAATCAGCCCCAGCATTTT; CDR3: CASSQRGSNQPQHF; J: TRBJ1-5; D: .; V: TRBV7-2; size: .
DNA: TGTGCCAGCTCACCACCCGGGAATGAAAAACTGTTTTTT; CDR3: CASSPPGNEKLFF; J: TRBJ1-4; D: .; V: TRBV18; size: .
DNA: TGTGCCAGCAGCCTCGGGACAGCGGGCTCCTATAATTCACCCCTCCACTTT; CDR3: CASSLGTAGSYNSPLHF; J: TRBJ1-6; D: TRBD1; V: TRBV5-4; size: .
DNA: TGTGCCTGGAGTTTTGACACTTATGGCTACACCTTC; CDR3: CAWSFDTYGYTF; J: TRBJ1-2; D: .; V: TRBV30; size: .
DNA: TGCGCCAGCAGCGCGGGACAGGGACCGGTTGGCTATGGCTACACCTTC; CDR3: CASSAGQGPVGYGYTF; J: TRBJ1-2; D: TRBD1; V: TRBV5-1; size: few